The next 20 T cell receptor beta chains were all read from a single sample in a study of T cells after yellow fever vaccination. TCRdb redid the calling of the 5' RACE reads with MiXCR, one entry per CDR3 protein. The table includes under 200,000 distinct CDR3 sequences, around 7.2% detected once. Sequencing used CD4+ T cells sorted from PBMCs, obtained 5 days after the first yellow fever vaccination. The receptors come from a man aged 18 to 29 who received the YFV17D yellow fever vaccine.

V is TRBV5-1 and J is TRBJ1-1, with TRBD1 as a possible D gene (6 bases). The germline V gene has CDR1 SGHRS and CDR2 YFSETQ. V was shortened by 0 bases and J by 3 bases, with 21 bases between the two germline ends. The CDR3 covers 18 residues. CDR3 in DNA: TGCGCCAGCAGCTTGGCGTGGGGACGACAGGCCAGGGACACTGAAGCTTTCTTT. It codes for CASSLAWGRQARDTEAFF.

There are many counts of this clonotype. This chain joins TRBV5-1 and TRBJ2-1; the match to TRBD2 covers 10 bases. The germline gives CDR1 SGHRS, CDR2 YFSETQ. The CDR3 has 14 amino acids. Trimming removed 5 bases from V and 7 bases from J; junction bases left unmatched: 6. CDR3 region: CASRSGGAGNEQFF. CDR3 in DNA: TGCGCCAGCAGGAGCGGGGGGGCGGGGAATGAGCAGTTCTTC. Looking up the rest from reference TRBV5-1 and TRBJ2-1 gives the full variable domain: KAGVTQTPRYLIKTRGQQVTLSCSPISGHRSVSWYQQTPGQGLQFLFEYFSETQRNKGNFPGRFSGRQFSNSRSEMNVSTLELGDSALYLCASRSGGAGNEQFFGPGTRLTVL.

This clonotype has ten or more counts. The rearrangement joins TRBV4-1 to TRBJ1-1, with D perhaps TRBD1 (5 bases). CDR1 is MGHRA and CDR2 is YSYEKL in the germline V gene. The CDR3 is 15 residues long. V lost 4 bases to trimming and J lost 1 base, with 13 bases between them. The CDR3 DNA reads TGCGCCAGCAGCCGGGGAGCAGGGTCGAACACTGAAGCTTTCTTT. Protein: CASSRGAGSNTEAFF.

This clonotype was detected many times. V is TRBV6-5 and J is TRBJ1-1, with a tentative D call TRBD1 (5 bases). V was shortened by 8 bases and J by 5 bases, with 21 bases between the two germline ends. The germline V gene has CDR1 MNHEY and CDR2 SVGAGI. This CDR3 has 15 residues. The CDR3 is CASGYRGVGNTEAFF. CDR3 DNA sequence: TGTGCCAGCGGGTATCGGGGCGTGGGAAATACTGAAGCTTTCTTT.

This clonotype showed up many times. The genes are TRBV18 and TRBJ1-1; D uncertain. The CDR3 is 13 residues long. Deletions cut 3 bases from V and 1 base from J, with 6 bases between. Germline V gene lookup returns CDR1 KGHSH and CDR2 LQKENI. The CDR3 region is CASSPAGNTEAFF. CDR3 nucleotides: TGTGCCAGCTCACCCGCAGGGAACACTGAAGCTTTCTTT.

This clonotype was picked up many times. This chain links TRBV6-5 with TRBJ1-1, with D maybe TRBD1 (5 bases). V was cut by 6 bases and J by 4 bases, with 15 bases left in between. Per the germline V gene, CDR1 is MNHEY and CDR2 is SVGAGI. The CDR3 length is 14 residues. For the CDR3, the DNA is TGTGCCAGCAGCCCGGTGGGGGGGAGCACTGAAGCTTTCTTT. Protein product: CASSPVGGSTEAFF.

This chain links TRBV6-5 with TRBJ2-7; D may be TRBD2 (6 bases). Trimming cost V 10 bases and J 4 bases, with 23 bases left between them. There are 15 residues in the CDR3. The germline CDR1 and CDR2 sequences are MNHEY and SVGAGI. Here the CDR3 DNA reads TGTGCCACCCGCGAGGGAGGCCTCCTGGGGTACGAGCAGTACTTC. This codes for CATREGGLLGYEQYF.

The chain has TRBV5-1 and TRBJ2-3; D not certain. CDR1 SGHRS and CDR2 YFSETQ come from the germline V gene. V was cut by 2 bases and J by 5 bases, with 6 bases left in between. The CDR3 sequence is 12 residues long. CDR3 in DNA: TGCGCCAGCAGCTTTAAGGGAGATACGCAGTATTTT. This codes for CASSFKGDTQYF.

This clonotype appeared many times. The rearrangement links TRBV15 to TRBJ2-6; D unresolved. The CDR3 length is 17 residues. V was pared by 0 bases and J by 0 bases, with 9 bases between. CDR1 and CDR2 from the germline V gene are LNHNV and YYDKDF (reference sequence). DNA for the CDR3: TGTGCCACCAGCAGAGAATACACCATCTCTGGGGCCAACGTCCTGACTTTC. It encodes CATSREYTISGANVLTF.

This sequence joins TRBV7-2 and TRBJ2-5; 7 bases match TRBD2. V dropped 3 bases and J dropped 5; count of bases not matched to a gene: 15. Germline V gene data show CDR1 as SGHTA and CDR2 as FQGNSA. The length of the CDR3 is 17 residues. CDR3 protein: CASSFWVGGTIHETQYF. CDR3 DNA: TGTGCCAGCAGCTTTTGGGTCGGGGGGACGATTCACGAGACCCAGTACTTC.

In this sample, this clonotype turned up a few times. This chain links TRBV20-1 with TRBJ1-2; a weak D match, TRBD1 (5 bases). The CDR3 spans 15 residues. The V gene lost 0 bases and the J gene lost 4 bases, with 15 bases spanning the gap. The germline V gene encodes CDR1 DFQATT and CDR2 SNEGSKA (reference sequence). The CDR3 bases are TGCAGTGCTAGAGAAAGCGGGACGTCCATCTATGGCTACACCTTC. Its translation: CSARESGTSIYGYTF.

The DNA of the CDR3 is TGTGCCAGCAGCTTAGCGCTGGGCATCACAGATACGCAGTATTTT. It codes for CASSLALGITDTQYF. The chain employs TRBV7-2 and TRBJ2-3; no clear D. V dropped 0 bases and J dropped 2 bases, with 9 bases sitting between them. Germline CDR1 reads SGHTA; CDR2 reads FQGNSA. CDR3 length: 15 residues.

This clonotype showed up just a few times. J is TRBJ1-6 and V is TRBV7-6, with 7 bases lining up with TRBD1. The CDR3 sequence is 19 residues long. Germline V gives CDR1 SGHVS, CDR2 FNYEAQ. V gave up 0 bases and J gave up 4 bases; unmatched junction bases: 12. The chain's CDR3 is CASSLAVQGRNQYNSPLHF. The CDR3, as DNA: TGTGCCAGCAGCTTAGCGGTACAGGGGAGGAATCAATATAATTCACCCCTCCACTTT. Drawing the rest from reference TRBV7-6 and TRBJ1-6, the complete variable domain is GAGVSQSPRYKVTKRGQDVALRCDPISGHVSLYWYRQALGQGPEFLTYFNYEAQQDKSGLPNDRFSAERPEGSISTLTIQRTEQRDSAMYRCASSLAVQGRNQYNSPLHFGNGTRLTVT.

V gene TRBV12-3 or TRBV12-4 combines with J gene TRBJ2-2, with D possibly being TRBD1 (5 bases). Trimming left V 3 bases short and J 7 bases short, with 9 bases between. CDR3 length: 13 residues. The CDR3 nucleotides are TGTGCCAGCAGTTTCAGGGAATACGGGGAGCTGTTTTTT. The encoded protein is CASSFREYGELFF.

This clonotype occurred many times. The gene calls are TRBV10-3 and TRBJ2-3, with a weak D call TRBD2 (5 bases). The CDR3 totals 14 residues. V was clipped by 10 bases and J by 0 bases, with 14 bases between them. In germline, CDR1 is ENHRY, CDR2 SYGVKD. CDR3 amino acids: CARTLGSSTDTQYF. The CDR3 coding sequence is TGTGCCAGGACCTTGGGGAGTAGCACAGATACGCAGTATTTT.

In this sample, this clonotype turned up a few times. The V gene is TRBV5-1, the J gene TRBJ2-3; no definite D call. Germline CDR1 reads SGHRS; CDR2 reads YFSETQ. This CDR3 has 14 amino acids. The ends were cut back, 4 bases at V and 1 base at J, with 10 bases in the middle. CDR3 sequence (DNA): TGCGCCAGCAGCCCCTCTCCAGGCACAGATACGCAGTATTTT. Translating gives CASSPSPGTDTQYF.

This clonotype has at least ten counts. The chain couples TRBV10-3 to TRBJ2-1, with 7 bases matching TRBD1. V lost 10 bases to trimming and J lost 3 bases; unmatched junction nucleotides: 3. Looked up from germline, CDR1 is ENHRY and CDR2 is SYGVKD. CDR3 size: 12 residues. CDR3 in DNA: TGTGCCAGCTGGGACAGCTACAATGAGCAGTTCTTC. Translated: CASWDSYNEQFF.

This clonotype appeared many times. The rearrangement uses TRBV11-1 and TRBJ2-7; the match to TRBD2 covers 13 bases. After removal of 5 bases from V and 1 base from J, the junction contained 8 bases not matched to a gene. This CDR3 is built from 17 residues. CDR1 SGHAT and CDR2 FQDESV come from the germline V gene (reference sequence). CDR3 protein: CASSRTSGGIVSYEQYV. DNA for the CDR3: TGTGCCAGCAGCCGGACTAGCGGGGGTATCGTTTCCTACGAGCAGTACGTC.

This clonotype was seen at least ten times. The chain employs TRBV24-1 and TRBJ2-5; perhaps D is TRBD1 or TRBD2 (5 bases each). V was shortened by 5 bases and J by 5 bases, with 14 bases between the two germline ends. Germline values: CDR1 KGHDR, CDR2 SFDVKD. This CDR3 is 14 amino acids long. This chain's CDR3 is CATSAGAGIETQYF. In DNA form, the CDR3 reads TGTGCCACCAGTGCCGGGGCAGGGATCGAGACCCAGTACTTC.

This clonotype appeared many times. The chain employs TRBV20-1 and TRBJ2-7; no reliable D call. The length of the CDR3 is 13 residues. Germline V gene lookup returns CDR1 DFQATT and CDR2 SNEGSKA (reference sequence). V lost 3 bases, J lost 4 bases, and 13 bases lay in between. The CDR3 sequence is CSASPPNRYEQYF. CDR3 DNA: TGCAGTGCTAGCCCACCCAACCGTTACGAGCAGTACTTC.